This T cell receptor (beta chain) is drawn from a study of T cells expressing NK-cell markers (dated by TCRdb to about 2020). Background for the entire study: Fewer than ten donors provided sorted CD3+CD56+NKG2C+, CD3+CD56+NKG2C- and CD3+CD56-NKG2C+ T-cell subsets, whose TCR beta-chain repertoires were profiled. Among the eight sequenced donors, only one was HCMV-seronegative, while the other seven were HCMV-seropositive. Libraries were sequenced as 2 x 150 bp reads on Illumina HiSeq 2000/2500, MiSeq or NextSeq. Randomly selected healthy volunteers, three men and five women, were used as the eight sequenced donors.

General conclusions and limits of the study: Those dominant clonotypes were again the most abundant among CD3+CD56-NKG2C+ cells in a few donors, at roughly 25-60.1%. It remained unclear whether the expanded NKG2C-expressing T cell clones were specific for HCMV antigens. For roughly six donors, the dominant CD3+CD56+NKG2C+ clonotypes were among the top 10 CD8+ clonotypes and accounted for about 1.0-7.5% of CD8+ T cells.

Sequencing took place on an Illumina HiSeq 2000. 5'RACE template switching, by which a universal primer site and unique molecular identifiers were added, was used to make TCR beta cDNA libraries. Priming for cDNA synthesis came from the TCR beta constant segment, and two successive PCR amplification steps followed. Turning to the authors' computational methods: MIGEC was used to demultiplex reads and group reads by UMI, and MiTCR was used to assemble and quantify clonotypes. To exclude erroneous sequences, only TCR cDNA sequences supported by at least two reads were retained. The tcR package was used for downstream repertoire analysis, with clonotypes matched between fractions based on CDR3 nucleotide sequence plus V segment. Antigen specificity was annotated against VDJdb with VDJmatch, allowing one amino acid substitution in CDR3. With the reads reprocessed by TCRdb, a single entry stands for each CDR3 protein sequence and no DNA is reported. The authors' filters were not applied to this entry. This specimen's table enumerates 150,000 or so distinct CDR3 sequences. Clones ranked in the top ten supply 37% of the sample.

To determine HCMV serostatus, a commercial ELISA kit was used to detect HCMV-specific IgG in serum. Peripheral blood mononuclear cells were isolated from blood by Ficoll density gradient centrifugation. The CDR3 has 15 amino acids, counting the end cysteine and phenylalanine. No DNA is listed. Per the germline V gene (reference sequence), MNHEY is the CDR1 and SMNVEV is the CDR2. Comments on this clonotype: No antigen is known for it.

Sequencing was done on a sample of blood T cells: a sorted CD56 or NKG2C T cell subset, CD4+ or CD8+ T cells, or bulk PBMC T cells (not recorded which). The source of this sequence is a woman aged 45-60 years in good health. Donor details come from another sample of the same person, matched by shared clones. Rearrangement joined TRBV27 to TRBJ2-1; the TCRdb D gene call, TRBD2, has no DNA to confirm it. CDR3 reads: CASSGRESSYNEQFF.